A selection of T cell receptor beta chains follows, all from one sample in a study of cytomegalovirus exposure and HLA in healthy donors. The assay was immunoSEQ multiplex PCR, and TCRdb's table has in-frame clones only and misses some. The sample yields tens of thousands of clones, over 75% seen once. The specimen sequenced was PBMCs. The source is a young man in good health and CMV-seronegative. The CDR3 runs from the conserved cysteine through the conserved F or W.

v_gene: TRBV5-6
j_gene: NA
CDR3aa: CASGSAYRGYEQYF

v_gene: TRBV5-1
j_gene: TRBJ2-2
CDR3aa: CASSPGTVNTGELFF

v_gene: TRBV11-2
j_gene: TRBJ1-2
CDR3aa: CASSLDRRGGYTF

v_gene: TRBV2
j_gene: TRBJ1-1
CDR3aa: CARKQGRFDTEAFF

v_gene: TRBV7-2
j_gene: NA
CDR3aa: CASSLSGNRIDEQYF

v_gene: TRBV30
j_gene: TRBJ1-2
CDR3aa: CAWDGSGYYGYTF

v_gene: TRBV7-9
j_gene: TRBJ1-4
CDR3aa: CASSPTGGSSEKLFF

v_gene: TRBV11-3
j_gene: TRBJ2-5
CDR3aa: CASSPGTGVWETQYF

v_gene: TRBV2
j_gene: TRBJ2-3
CDR3aa: CASSATDTQYF

v_gene: TRBV29-1
j_gene: TRBJ1-5
CDR3aa: CSVGTEYQPQHF

v_gene: TRBV5-1
j_gene: TRBJ2-7
CDR3aa: CASSVSRNYEQYF

v_gene: TRBV29-1
j_gene: TRBJ2-5
CDR3aa: CSVVWVRGLKETQYF

v_gene: TRBV28
j_gene: TRBJ2-7
CDR3aa: CASSQTGVFF